The 7 T cell receptor beta chains below all came from one sample that was sequenced in a study of cytomegalovirus exposure and HLA in healthy donors. Clones were read by immunoSEQ multiplex PCR, and TCRdb kept only the in-frame ones, dropping some. The table has about 74,000 clones, 94% seen once; the top ten hold approximately 2%. Sequencing was performed on PBMCs. The origin of the receptors is a woman aged 18-35 years in good health and CMV-seropositive.

V is TRBV14 and J is TRBJ2-1; D remains ambiguous. Trimming cost V 6 bases and J 8 bases, with 17 bases left between them. This CDR3 spans 14 amino acids. Germline lookup yields CDR1 SGHDN and CDR2 FVKESK. The DNA for the CDR3 is TGTGCCAGCAGTCCAACTGGAACTATCCATGAGCAGTTCTTC. It codes for CASSPTGTIHEQFF. Based on the CDR3 plus reference TRBV14 and TRBJ2-1, the full variable domain is EAGVTQFPSHSVIEKGQTVTLRCDPISGHDNLYWYRRVMGKEIKFLLHFVKESKQDESGMPNNRFLAERTGGTYSTLKVQPAELEDSGVYFCASSPTGTIHEQFFGPGTRLTVL.

The J gene is TRBJ2-1, the V gene TRBV19; 8 bases are a match to TRBD2. Trimming removed 4 bases from V and 6 bases from J; junction bases left unmatched: 5. The CDR3 length is 14 residues. Germline loops: CDR1 LNHDA, CDR2 SQIVND (reference sequence). CDR3: CASSTGLAINEQFF. The CDR3 nucleotides read TGTGCCAGTAGTACCGGACTAGCTATCAATGAGCAGTTCTTC.

The chain couples TRBV7-9 to TRBJ2-1; TRBD2 matches at 10 bases. From germline, CDR1 is SEHNR and CDR2 FQNEAQ (reference sequence). The junction had 4 bases not matched to a gene; V was cut back by 1 base and J by 10 bases. The CDR3 covers 14 residues. CDR3 sequence (DNA): TGTGCCAGCAGCTTAGAGCTAGCGGGGGCGGAGCAGTTCTTC. Residues: CASSLELAGAEQFF.

The chain uses TRBV19 and TRBJ2-3; perhaps TRBD1 as D (6 bases). Germline loops: CDR1 LNHDA, CDR2 SQIVND (reference sequence). V was pared by 6 bases and J by 4 bases, with 14 bases between. The CDR3 covers 14 residues. The CDR3 nucleotides read TGTGCCAGTAGACGGGACACGTACTCAGATACGCAGTATTTT. It encodes CASRRDTYSDTQYF.

The chain combines TRBV27 with TRBJ2-4, with D possibly TRBD2 on 5 matching bases. The CDR3 is made up of 16 amino acids. V was clipped by 5 bases and J by 0 bases, with 14 bases between them. Germline values: CDR1 MNHEY, CDR2 SMNVEV (reference sequence). In nucleotides, the CDR3 is TGTGCCAGCAGTAGTCTGAGCCGGGAAGCCAAAAACATTCAGTACTTC. Amino acids: CASSSLSREAKNIQYF.

V and J are TRBV5-4 and TRBJ1-1; no firm D call. Germline-derived CDR1 and CDR2 are SGHNT and YYREEE (reference sequence). This CDR3 spans 15 amino acids. Trimming pared 2 bases from V and 0 bases from J, leaving 11 bases between. The chain's CDR3 is CASSLRTTLNTEAFF. The DNA of the CDR3 is TGTGCCAGCAGCTTACGAACCACTCTGAACACTGAAGCTTTCTTT.

The V gene is TRBV18, the J gene TRBJ1-1; no clear D. V was trimmed by 3 bases and J by 0 bases, leaving 8 bases between them. CDR3 size: 14 residues. Germline V gene sequence: CDR1 KGHSH, CDR2 LQKENI. CDR3 bases: TGTGCCAGCTCACCTTCCGGGGTGAACACTGAAGCTTTCTTT. Protein product: CASSPSGVNTEAFF.